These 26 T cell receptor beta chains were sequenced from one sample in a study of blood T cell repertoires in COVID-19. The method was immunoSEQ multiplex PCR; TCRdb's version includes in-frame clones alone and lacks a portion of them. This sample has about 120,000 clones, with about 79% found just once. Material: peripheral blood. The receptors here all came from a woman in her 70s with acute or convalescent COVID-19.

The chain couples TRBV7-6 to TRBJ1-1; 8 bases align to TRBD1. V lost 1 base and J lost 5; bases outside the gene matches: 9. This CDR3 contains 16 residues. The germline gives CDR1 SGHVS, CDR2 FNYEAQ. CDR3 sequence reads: CASSLGQGARMTEAFF. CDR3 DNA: TGTGCCAGCAGCTTAGGGCAGGGGGCACGGATGACTGAAGCTTTCTTT. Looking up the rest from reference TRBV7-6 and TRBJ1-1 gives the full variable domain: GAGVSQSPRYKVTKRGQDVALRCDPISGHVSLYWYRQALGQGPEFLTYFNYEAQQDKSGLPNDRFSAERPEGSISTLTIQRTEQRDSAMYRCASSLGQGARMTEAFFGQGTRLTVV.

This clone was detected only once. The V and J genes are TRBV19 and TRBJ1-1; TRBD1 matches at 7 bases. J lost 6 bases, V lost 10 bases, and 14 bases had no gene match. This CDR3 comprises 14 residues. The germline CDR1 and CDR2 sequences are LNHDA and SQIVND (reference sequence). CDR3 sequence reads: CATRQGPLIAEAFF. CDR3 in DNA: TGTGCCACCCGACAGGGCCCCCTGATTGCTGAAGCTTTCTTT.

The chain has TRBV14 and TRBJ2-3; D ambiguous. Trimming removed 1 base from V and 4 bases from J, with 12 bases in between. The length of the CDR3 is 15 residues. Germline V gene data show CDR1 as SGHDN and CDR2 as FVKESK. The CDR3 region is CASSQVDWSADTQYF. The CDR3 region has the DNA TGTGCCAGCAGCCAAGTGGATTGGAGTGCAGATACGCAGTATTTT.

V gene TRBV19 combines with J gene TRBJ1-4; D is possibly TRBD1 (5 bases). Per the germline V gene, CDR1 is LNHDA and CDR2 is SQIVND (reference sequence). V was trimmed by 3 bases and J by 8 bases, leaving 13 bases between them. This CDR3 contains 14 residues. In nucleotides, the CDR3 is TGTGCCAGTAGTATTCAGGGCGTTAACGAAAAACTGTTTTTT. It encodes CASSIQGVNEKLFF.

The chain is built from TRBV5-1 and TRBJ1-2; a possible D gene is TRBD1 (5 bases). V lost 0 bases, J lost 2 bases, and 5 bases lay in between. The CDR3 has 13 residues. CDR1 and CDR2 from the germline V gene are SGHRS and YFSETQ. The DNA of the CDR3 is TGCGCCAGCAGCTTGGAGGGGAACTATGGCTACACCTTC. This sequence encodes CASSLEGNYGYTF.

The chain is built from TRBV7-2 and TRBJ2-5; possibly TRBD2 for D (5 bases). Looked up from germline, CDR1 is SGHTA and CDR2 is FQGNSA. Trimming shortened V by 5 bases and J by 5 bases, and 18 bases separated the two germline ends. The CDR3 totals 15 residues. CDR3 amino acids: CASSVTGPGGETQYF. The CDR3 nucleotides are TGTGCCAGCAGCGTCACCGGGCCCGGCGGGGAGACCCAGTACTTC.

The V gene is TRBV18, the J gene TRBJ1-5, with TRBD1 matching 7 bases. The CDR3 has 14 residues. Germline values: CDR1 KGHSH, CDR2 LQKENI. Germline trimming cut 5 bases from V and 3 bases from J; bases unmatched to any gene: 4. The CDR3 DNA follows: TGTGCCAGCTCATCCGACAGGGTCAATCAGCCCCAGCATTTT. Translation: CASSSDRVNQPQHF.

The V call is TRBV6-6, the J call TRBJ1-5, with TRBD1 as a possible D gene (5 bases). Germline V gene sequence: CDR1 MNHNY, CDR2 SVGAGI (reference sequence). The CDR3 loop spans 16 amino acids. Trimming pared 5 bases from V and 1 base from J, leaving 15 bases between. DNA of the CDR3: TGTGCCAGCAGTCTATTACCAGGGTTGAGCAATCAGCCCCAGCATTTT. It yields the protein CASSLLPGLSNQPQHF.

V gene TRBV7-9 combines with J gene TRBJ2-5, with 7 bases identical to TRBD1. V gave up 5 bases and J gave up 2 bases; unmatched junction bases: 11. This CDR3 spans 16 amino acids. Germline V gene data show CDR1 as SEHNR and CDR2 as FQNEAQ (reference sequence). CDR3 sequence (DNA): TGTGCCAGCAGCACCTCTCTGACAGGGCCGCAAGAGACCCAGTACTTC. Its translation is CASSTSLTGPQETQYF.

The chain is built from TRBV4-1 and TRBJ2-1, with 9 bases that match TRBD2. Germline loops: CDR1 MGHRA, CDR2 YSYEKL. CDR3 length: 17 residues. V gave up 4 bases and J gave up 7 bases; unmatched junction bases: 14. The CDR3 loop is CASSPRPVAGGLNEQFF. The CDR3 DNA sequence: TGCGCCAGCAGCCCGCGACCGGTGGCGGGGGGGCTAAATGAGCAGTTCTTC.

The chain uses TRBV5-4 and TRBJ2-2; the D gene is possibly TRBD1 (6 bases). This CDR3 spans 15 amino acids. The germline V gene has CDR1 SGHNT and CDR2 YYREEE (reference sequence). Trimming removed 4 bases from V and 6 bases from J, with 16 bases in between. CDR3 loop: CASSTGTPNSGELFF. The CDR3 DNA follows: TGTGCCAGCAGCACCGGGACACCAAATTCCGGGGAGCTGTTTTTT.

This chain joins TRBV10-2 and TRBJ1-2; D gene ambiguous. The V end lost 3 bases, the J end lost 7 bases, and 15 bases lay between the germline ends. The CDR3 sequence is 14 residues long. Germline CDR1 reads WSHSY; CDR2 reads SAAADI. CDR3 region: CASSDRGNAGGYTF. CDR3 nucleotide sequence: TGCGCCAGCAGTGATAGAGGTAACGCCGGTGGCTACACCTTC.

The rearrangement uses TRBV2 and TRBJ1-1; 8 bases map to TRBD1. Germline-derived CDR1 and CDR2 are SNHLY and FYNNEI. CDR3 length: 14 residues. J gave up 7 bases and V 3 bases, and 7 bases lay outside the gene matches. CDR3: CASSDRTGRSEAFF. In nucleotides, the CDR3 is TGTGCCAGCAGTGACCGGACAGGGAGGAGTGAAGCTTTCTTT.

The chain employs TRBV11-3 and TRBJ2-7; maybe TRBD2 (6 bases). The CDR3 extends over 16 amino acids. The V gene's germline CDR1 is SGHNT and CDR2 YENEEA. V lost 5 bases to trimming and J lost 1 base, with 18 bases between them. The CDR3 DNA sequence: TGTGCCAGCAGCCCAACCGGCGGGGACGGATCCTACGAGCAGTACTTC. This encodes CASSPTGGDGSYEQYF.

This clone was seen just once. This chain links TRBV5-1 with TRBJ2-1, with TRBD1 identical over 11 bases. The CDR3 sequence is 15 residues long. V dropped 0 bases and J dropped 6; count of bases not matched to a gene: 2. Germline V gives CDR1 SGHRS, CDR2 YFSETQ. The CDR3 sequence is CASSLAGTGGNEQFF. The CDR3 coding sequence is TGCGCCAGCAGCTTGGCCGGGACAGGGGGCAATGAGCAGTTCTTC.

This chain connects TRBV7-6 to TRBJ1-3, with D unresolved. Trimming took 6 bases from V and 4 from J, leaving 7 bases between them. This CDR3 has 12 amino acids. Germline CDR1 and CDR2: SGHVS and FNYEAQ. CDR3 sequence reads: CASSSLGNTIYF. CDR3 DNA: TGTGCCAGCAGTTCCTTGGGAAACACCATATATTTT.

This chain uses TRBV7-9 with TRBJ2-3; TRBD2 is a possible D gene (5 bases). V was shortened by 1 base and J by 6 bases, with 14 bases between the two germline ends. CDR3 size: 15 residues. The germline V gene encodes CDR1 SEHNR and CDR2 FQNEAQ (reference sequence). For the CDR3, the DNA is TGTGCCAGCAGCTTAGGCGGTAGCGAGGGCGATACGCAGTATTTT. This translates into CASSLGGSEGDTQYF.

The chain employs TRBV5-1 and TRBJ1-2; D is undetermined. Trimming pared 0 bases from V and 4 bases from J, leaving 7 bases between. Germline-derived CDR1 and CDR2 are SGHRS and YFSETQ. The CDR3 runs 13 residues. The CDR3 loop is CASSLGGSYGYTF. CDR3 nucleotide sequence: TGCGCCAGCAGCTTGGGCGGGTCCTATGGCTACACCTTC.

The CDR3 is CASSSPQMTSPRV. CDR3 sequence (DNA): TGTGCCAGCAGCTCCCCCCAAATGACTAGCCCGAGGGTC. This rearrangement joins TRBV11-2 to TRBJ2-7, with 7 bases identical to TRBD2. Germline V lookup: CDR1 SGHAT, CDR2 FQNNGV. The CDR3 extends over 13 amino acids.

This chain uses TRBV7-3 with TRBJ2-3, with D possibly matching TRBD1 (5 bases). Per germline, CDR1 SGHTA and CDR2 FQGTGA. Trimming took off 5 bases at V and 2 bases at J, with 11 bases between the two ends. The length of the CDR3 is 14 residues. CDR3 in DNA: TGTGCCAGCAGCCAAGGGGCTAACACAGATACGCAGTATTTT. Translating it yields CASSQGANTDTQYF.

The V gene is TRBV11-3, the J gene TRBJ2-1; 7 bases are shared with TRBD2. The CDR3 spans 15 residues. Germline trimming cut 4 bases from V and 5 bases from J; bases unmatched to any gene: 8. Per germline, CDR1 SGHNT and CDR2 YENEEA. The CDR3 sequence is CASSSLRGNNNEQFF. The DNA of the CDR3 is TGTGCCAGCAGCTCACTGCGGGGGAATAACAATGAGCAGTTCTTC.

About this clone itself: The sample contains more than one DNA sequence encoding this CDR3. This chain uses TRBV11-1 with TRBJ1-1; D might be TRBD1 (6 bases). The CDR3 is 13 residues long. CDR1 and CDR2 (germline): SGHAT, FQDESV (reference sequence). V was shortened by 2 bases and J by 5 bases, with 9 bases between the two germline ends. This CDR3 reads CASSLYRETEAFF. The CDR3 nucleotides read TGTGCCAGCAGCTTATACAGGGAGACTGAAGCTTTCTTT.

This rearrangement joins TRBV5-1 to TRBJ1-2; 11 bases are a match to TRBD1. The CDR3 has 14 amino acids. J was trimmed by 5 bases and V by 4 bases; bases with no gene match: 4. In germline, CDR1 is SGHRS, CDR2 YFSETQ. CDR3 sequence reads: CASSTGTGGYGYTF. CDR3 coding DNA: TGCGCCAGCAGCACCGGGACAGGGGGGTATGGCTACACCTTC.

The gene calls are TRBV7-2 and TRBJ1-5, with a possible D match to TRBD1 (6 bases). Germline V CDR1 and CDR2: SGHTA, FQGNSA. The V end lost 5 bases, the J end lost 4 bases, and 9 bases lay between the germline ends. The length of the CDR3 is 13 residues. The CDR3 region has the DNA TGTGCCAGCAGCAGACAGGAAAATCAGCCCCAGCATTTT. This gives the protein CASSRQENQPQHF.

The CDR3 is CASSPFTGGIPNTEAFF. For the CDR3, the DNA is TGTGCCAGCTCACCTTTCACGGGGGGGATCCCGAACACTGAAGCTTTCTTT. The gene calls are TRBV18 and TRBJ1-1; D is perhaps TRBD1 (5 bases). V lost 3 bases to trimming and J lost 1 base, with 18 bases between them. CDR1 and CDR2 (germline): KGHSH, LQKENI. The CDR3 is made up of 17 amino acids.

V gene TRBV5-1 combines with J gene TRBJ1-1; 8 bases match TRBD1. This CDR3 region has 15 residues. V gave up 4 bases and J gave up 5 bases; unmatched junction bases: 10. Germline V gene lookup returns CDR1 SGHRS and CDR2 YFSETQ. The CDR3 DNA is TGCGCCAGCAGCACAGGACAGGGCGTCTTGACTGAAGCTTTCTTT. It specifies CASSTGQGVLTEAFF.